The clone carrying this TCR beta chain came up a few times. Its antigen is undetermined. Time point described: patch test 3, about 24 weeks after DPC sensitization. The treatment: therapeutic diphenylcyclopropenone sensitization with weekly scalp DPC. Extraction yielded total RNA from whole blood (unfractionated). A single record per CDR3 protein comes from TCRdb applying MiXCR to the RACE reads. The data hold 180,000 or so distinct CDR3 sequences, with around 25% observed a single time. CDR1 is DFQATT and CDR2 is SNEGSKA in the germline V gene (reference sequence). Trimming left V 2 bases short and J 5 bases short, with 15 bases between. CDR3 length equals 14 residues. These data belong to a study of human T cells and chemical hapten exposure. In the study overall: Per-sample TCR yield variation was attributed mainly to small pooled library volume differences. Study-level points and caveats: TCRs exceeding a frequency of 1 in 1000 stayed unchanged under DPC sensitization.

Sequencing was performed on whole blood, taken in connection with sensitization to the hapten diphenylcyclopropenone (DPC). This clonotype was sampled from a woman in her thirties or forties with alopecia areata. Some clones in this sample may be carry-over from other donors' samples. V and J are TRBV20-1 and TRBJ1-1, with D possibly TRBD1 on 5 matching bases. In DNA, the CDR3 is TGCAGTGCTAGACAGGGAGATGTGGAGACTGAAGCTTTCTTT. Protein: CSARQGDVETEAFF.